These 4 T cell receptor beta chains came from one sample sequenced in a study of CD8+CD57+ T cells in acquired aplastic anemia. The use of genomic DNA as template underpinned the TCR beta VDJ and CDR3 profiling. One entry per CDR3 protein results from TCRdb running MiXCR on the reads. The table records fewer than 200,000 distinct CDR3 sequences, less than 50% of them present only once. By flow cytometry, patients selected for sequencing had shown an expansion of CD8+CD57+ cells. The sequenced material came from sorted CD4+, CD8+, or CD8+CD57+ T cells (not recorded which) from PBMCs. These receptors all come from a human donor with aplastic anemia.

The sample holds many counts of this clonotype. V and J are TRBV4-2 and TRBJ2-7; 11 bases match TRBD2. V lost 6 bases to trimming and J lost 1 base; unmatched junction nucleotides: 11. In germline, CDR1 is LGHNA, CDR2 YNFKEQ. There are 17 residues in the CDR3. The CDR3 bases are TGTGCCAGCAGGACGACTAGCGGGAAATTGGGTTCCTACGAGCAGTACTTC. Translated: CASRTTSGKLGSYEQYF.

CDR3 bases: TGTGCCAGCAGCCAAGATCCTCGTAAGGGCACTGAAGCTTTCTTT. Amino acid sequence: CASSQDPRKGTEAFF. The J gene is TRBJ1-1, the V gene TRBV3-1; no clear D gene. CDR1 and CDR2 from the germline V gene are LGHDT and YNNKEL (reference sequence). This CDR3 spans 15 amino acids. V gave up 0 bases and J gave up 4 bases, with 12 bases separating them.

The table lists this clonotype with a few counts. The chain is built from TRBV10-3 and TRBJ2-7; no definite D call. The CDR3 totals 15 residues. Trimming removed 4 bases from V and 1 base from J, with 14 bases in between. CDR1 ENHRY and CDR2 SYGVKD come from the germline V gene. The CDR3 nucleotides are TGTGCCATCAGTGTTATGATAGGTGAATCCTACGAGCAGTACTTC. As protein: CAISVMIGESYEQYF.

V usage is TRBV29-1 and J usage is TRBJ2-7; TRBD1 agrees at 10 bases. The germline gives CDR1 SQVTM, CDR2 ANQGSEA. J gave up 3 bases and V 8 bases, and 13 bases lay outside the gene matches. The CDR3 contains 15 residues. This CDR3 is CSSSAGTGVDYEQYF. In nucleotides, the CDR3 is TGCAGCTCCTCCGCGGGGACAGGGGTTGACTACGAGCAGTACTTC.